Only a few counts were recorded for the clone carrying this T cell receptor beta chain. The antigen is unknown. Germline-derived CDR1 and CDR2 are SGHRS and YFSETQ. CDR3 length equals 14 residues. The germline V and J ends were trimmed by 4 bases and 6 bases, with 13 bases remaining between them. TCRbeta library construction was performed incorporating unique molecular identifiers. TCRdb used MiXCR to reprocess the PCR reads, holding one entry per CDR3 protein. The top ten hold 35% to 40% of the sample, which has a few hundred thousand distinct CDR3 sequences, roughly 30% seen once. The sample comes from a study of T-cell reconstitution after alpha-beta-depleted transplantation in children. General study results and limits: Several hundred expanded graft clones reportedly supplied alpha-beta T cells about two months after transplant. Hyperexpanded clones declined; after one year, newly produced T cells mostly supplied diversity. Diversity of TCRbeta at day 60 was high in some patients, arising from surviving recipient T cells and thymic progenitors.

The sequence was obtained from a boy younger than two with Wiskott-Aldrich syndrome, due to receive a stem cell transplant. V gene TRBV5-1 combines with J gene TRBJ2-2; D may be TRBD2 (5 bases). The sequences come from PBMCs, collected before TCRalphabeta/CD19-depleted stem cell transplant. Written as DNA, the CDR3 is TGCGCCAGCAGCGGGAGTTTTTTAGCCGGGGAGCTGTTTTTT. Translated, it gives CASSGSFLAGELFF. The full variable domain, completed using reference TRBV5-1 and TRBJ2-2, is KAGVTQTPRYLIKTRGQQVTLSCSPISGHRSVSWYQQTPGQGLQFLFEYFSETQRNKGNFPGRFSGRQFSNSRSEMNVSTLELGDSALYLCASSGSFLAGELFFGEGSRLTVL.